The 4 T cell receptor beta chains below were found in one sample sequenced in a study of cytomegalovirus exposure and HLA in healthy donors. PCR was performed using 60 Vbeta and 13 Jbeta primers. Only in-frame clones appear in the TCRdb table, and some are missing; sequencing was by immunoSEQ multiplex PCR. Seen here are under 150,000 clones, 75% to 85% observed once, and the top ten hold roughly 1.1%. Material: PBMCs. These receptors all come from a male donor in good health and CMV-seronegative.

The J gene is TRBJ1-1, the V gene TRBV21-1; no check of the table's D call, TRBD1, against the DNA was made. TRBV21-1 constitutes a pseudogene. This CDR3 is built from 20 residues. CDR3 bases: TGTGCCAGCCCCTTTAGGGGGTCCGGGACAGGGCCTATACGGAGGACTGAAGCTTTCTTT. Residues: CASPFRGSGTGPIRRTEAFF.

The chain uses TRBV14 and TRBJ1-2; D remains ambiguous. The germline CDR1 and CDR2 sequences are SGHDN and FVKESK. Trimming pared 1 base from V and 4 bases from J, leaving 22 bases between. The CDR3 contains 18 residues. In DNA, the CDR3 is TGTGCCAGCAGCCAAGGAGCCTTTTGGCAGGATAATAGCTATGGCTACACCTTC. Protein sequence: CASSQGAFWQDNSYGYTF.

The rearrangement joins TRBV7-8 to TRBJ1-5, with D possibly TRBD1 on 5 matching bases. The CDR3 runs to 17 residues. CDR1 and CDR2 (germline): SGHVS, FQNEAQ. V was clipped by 6 bases and J by 2 bases, with 20 bases between them. The chain's CDR3 is CASSRWGDLRGNQPQHF. The CDR3 region has the DNA TGTGCCAGCAGTCGATGGGGGGACCTCCGGGGCAATCAGCCCCAGCATTTT.

The chain recombines TRBV13 with TRBJ2-7, with 8 bases identical to TRBD2. V trimming: 6 bases; J trimming: 3 bases; junction bases outside the gene matches: 13. This CDR3 has 16 amino acids. Germline V gene data show CDR1 as PRHDT and CDR2 as FYEKMQ (reference sequence). The CDR3, as DNA: TGTGCCAGCAGACCTCTAACGGGGGGGGATATCTACGAGCAGTACTTC. As protein: CASRPLTGGDIYEQYF.